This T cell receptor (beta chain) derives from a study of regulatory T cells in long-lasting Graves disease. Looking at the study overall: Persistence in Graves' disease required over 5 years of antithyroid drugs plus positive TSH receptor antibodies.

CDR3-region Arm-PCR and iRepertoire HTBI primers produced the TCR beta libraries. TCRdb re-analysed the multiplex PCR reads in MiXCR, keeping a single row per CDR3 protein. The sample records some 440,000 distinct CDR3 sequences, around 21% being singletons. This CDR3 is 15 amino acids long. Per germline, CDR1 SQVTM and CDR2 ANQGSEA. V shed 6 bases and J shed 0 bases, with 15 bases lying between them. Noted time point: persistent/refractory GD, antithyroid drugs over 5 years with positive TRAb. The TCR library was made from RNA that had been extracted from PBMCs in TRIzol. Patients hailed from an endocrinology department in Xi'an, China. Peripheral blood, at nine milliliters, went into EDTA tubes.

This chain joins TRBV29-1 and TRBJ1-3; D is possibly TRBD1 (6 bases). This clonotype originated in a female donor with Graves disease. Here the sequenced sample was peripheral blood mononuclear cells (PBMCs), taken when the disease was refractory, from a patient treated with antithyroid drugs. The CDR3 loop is CSVGIRGTSGNTIYF. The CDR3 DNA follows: TGCAGCGTCGGTATCAGGGGAACCTCTGGAAACACCATATATTTT.